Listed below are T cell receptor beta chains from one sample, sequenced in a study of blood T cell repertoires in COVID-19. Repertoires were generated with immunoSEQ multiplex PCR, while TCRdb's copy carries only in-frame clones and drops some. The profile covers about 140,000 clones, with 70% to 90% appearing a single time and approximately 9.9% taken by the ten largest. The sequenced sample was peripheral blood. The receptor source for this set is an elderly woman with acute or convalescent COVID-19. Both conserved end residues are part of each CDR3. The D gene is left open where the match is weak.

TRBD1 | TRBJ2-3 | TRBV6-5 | TGTGCCAGCAAAAGGACAGGGGTTAGAGATACGCAGTATTTT | CASKRTGVRDTQYF
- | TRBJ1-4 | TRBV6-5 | TGTGCCAGCAGTTCCAAGCCAGGGGATAGTTTTGAAAAACTGTTTTTT | CASSSKPGDSFEKLFF
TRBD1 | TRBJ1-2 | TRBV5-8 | TGTGCCAGCAGCCCACCACGGGGGACAGGGGGCCGGTATGGCTACACCTTC | CASSPPRGTGGRYGYTF
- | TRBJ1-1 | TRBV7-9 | TGTGCCAGCAGCAATCAGGGGTACACTGAAGCTTTCTTT | CASSNQGYTEAFF
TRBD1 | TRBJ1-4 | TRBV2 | TGTGCCAGCAAATCGACAGGGGGCGGGAATGAAAAACTGTTTTTT | CASKSTGGGNEKLFF
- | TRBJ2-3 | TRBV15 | TGTGCCACCAGCAGGGGGGCCGGCACAGATACGCAGTATTTT | CATSRGAGTDTQYF
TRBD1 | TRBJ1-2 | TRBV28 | TGTGCCAGCACACCCGGGACAGGGTATGGCTACACCTTC | CASTPGTGYGYTF
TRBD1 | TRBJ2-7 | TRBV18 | TGTGCCAGCTCCCCGGGACAGCGTACCTACGAGCAGTACTTC | CASSPGQRTYEQYF
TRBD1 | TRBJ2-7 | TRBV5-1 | TGCGCCAGCAGCTCACAGGGGGCTGGTTACGAGCAGTACTTC | CASSSQGAGYEQYF
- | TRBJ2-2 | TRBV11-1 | TGTGCCAGCAGCTTAGCCAGGGGGAACACCGGGGAGCTGTTTTTT | CASSLARGNTGELFF
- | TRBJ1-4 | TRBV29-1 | TGCAGCGTTTTGGTTTGGGGGGACGCAACTAATGAAAAACTGTTTTTT | CSVLVWGDATNEKLFF